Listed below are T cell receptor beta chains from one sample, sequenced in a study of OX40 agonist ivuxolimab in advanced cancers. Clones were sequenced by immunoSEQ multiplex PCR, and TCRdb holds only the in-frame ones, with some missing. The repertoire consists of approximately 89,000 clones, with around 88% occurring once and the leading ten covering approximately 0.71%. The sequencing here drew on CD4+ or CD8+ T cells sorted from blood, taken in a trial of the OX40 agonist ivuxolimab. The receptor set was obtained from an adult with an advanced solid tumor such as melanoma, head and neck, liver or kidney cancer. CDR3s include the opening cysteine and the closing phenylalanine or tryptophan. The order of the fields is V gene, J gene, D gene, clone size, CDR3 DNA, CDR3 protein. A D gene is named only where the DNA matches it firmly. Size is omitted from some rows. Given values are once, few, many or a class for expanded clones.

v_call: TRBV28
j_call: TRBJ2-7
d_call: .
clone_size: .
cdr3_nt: TGTGCCAGCAGTTTGTGGCAGGGAAGCTCCTACGAGCAGTACTTC
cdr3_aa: CASSLWQGSSYEQYF

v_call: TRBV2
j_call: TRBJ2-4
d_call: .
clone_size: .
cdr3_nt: TGTGCCAGCAGTGTTCAGGGGCGCGGGGTTGGCATTCAGTACTTC
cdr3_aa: CASSVQGRGVGIQYF

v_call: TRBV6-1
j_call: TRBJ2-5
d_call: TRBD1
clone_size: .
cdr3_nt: TGTGCCAGCAGTGGGGGACAGGGAATAGAGACCCAGTACTTC
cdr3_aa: CASSGGQGIETQYF

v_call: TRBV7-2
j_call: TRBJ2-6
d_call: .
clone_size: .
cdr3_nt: TGTGCCAGCAGCTTGAGGCTTCCTCAAGGGGTCCTGACTTTC
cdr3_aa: CASSLRLPQGVLTF

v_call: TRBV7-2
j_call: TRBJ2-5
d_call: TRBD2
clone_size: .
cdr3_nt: TGTGCCAGCAGCTACAGGACTAGCGGGTCGGAGACCCAGTACTTC
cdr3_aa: CASSYRTSGSETQYF

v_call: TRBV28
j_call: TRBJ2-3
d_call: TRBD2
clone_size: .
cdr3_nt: TGTGCCAGTGGTCTAGCGGGAGGGAGGTCGACAGATACGCAGTATTTT
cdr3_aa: CASGLAGGRSTDTQYF

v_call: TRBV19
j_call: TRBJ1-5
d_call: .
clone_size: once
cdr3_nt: TGTGCCAGTAGTATAAGGGTCAGCAATCAGCCCCAGCATTTT
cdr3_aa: CASSIRVSNQPQHF

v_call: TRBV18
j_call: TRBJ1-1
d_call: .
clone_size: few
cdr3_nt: TGTGCCAGCTCAGCCCGGGGCCTAAACACTGAAGCTTTCTTT
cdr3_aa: CASSARGLNTEAFF

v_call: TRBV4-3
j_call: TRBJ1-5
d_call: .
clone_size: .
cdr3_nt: TGCGCCAGCAGCCAAGTGACAGGCAATCAGCCCCAGCATTTT
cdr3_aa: CASSQVTGNQPQHF

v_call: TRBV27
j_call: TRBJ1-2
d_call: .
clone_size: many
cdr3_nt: TGTGCCAGCAGTATAATCGGGGGGGGAAGATATGGCTACACCTTC
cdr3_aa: CASSIIGGGRYGYTF

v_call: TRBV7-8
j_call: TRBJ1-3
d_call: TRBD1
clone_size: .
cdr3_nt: TGTGCCAGCAGCATTATGACAGGGGCTGGAAACACCATATATTTT
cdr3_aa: CASSIMTGAGNTIYF

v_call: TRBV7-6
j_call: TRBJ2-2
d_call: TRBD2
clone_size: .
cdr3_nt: TGTGCCAGCAGCTCCCAGGGCGGGAGGCCGAACACCGGGGAGCTGTTTTTT
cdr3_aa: CASSSQGGRPNTGELFF

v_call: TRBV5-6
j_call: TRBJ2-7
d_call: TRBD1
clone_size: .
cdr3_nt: TGTGCCAGCAGCGTAGGGACAGGGGGTTATTCGTACGAGCAGTACTTC
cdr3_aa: CASSVGTGGYSYEQYF

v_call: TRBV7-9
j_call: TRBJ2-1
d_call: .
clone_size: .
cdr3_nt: TGTGCCAGCAGCTTTTCTCACCGGGGTCGTAGCAATGAGCAGTTCTTC
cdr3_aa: CASSFSHRGRSNEQFF

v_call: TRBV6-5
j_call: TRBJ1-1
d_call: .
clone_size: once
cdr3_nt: TGTGCCAGCAGTTACTCGACCTCCTGGAGGACTGAAGCTTTCTTT
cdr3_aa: CASSYSTSWRTEAFF

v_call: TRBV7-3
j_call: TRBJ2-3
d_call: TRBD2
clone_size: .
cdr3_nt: TGTGCCAGCAGCCAATACCGGGGACTAGCGGTTAGCACAGATACGCAGTATTTT
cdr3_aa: CASSQYRGLAVSTDTQYF

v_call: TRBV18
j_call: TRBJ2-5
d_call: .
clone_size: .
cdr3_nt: TGTGCCAGCTCAGCCTCCCAGGGGGGAGAGACCCAGTACTTC
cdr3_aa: CASSASQGGETQYF

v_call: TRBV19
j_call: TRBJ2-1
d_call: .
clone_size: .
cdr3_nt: TGTGCCAGTAGCCTAGATAGCGGCTCCTACAATGAGCAGTTCTTC
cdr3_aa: CASSLDSGSYNEQFF

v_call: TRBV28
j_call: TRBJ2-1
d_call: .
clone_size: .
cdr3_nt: TGTGCCAGCAGTTTATCCGGGAAGTCAGGTGAGCAGTTCTTC
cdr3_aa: CASSLSGKSGEQFF

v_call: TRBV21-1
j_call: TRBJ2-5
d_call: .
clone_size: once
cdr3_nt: TGTGCCAGCAGCAAAGTGGGGCTAACCCAAGAGACCCAGTACTTC
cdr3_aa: CASSKVGLTQETQYF

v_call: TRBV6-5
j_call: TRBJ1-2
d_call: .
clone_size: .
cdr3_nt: TGTGCCAGCAGTTACGGGAGGGAATATGGCTACACCTTC
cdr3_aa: CASSYGREYGYTF

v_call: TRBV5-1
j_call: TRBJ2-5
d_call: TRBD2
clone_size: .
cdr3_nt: TGCGCCAGCAGCTTGGAAGGGAGTAGCGGGAGAGGGGAGACCCAGTACTTC
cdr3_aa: CASSLEGSSGRGETQYF

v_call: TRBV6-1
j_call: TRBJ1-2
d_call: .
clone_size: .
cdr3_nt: TGTGCCAGCTACAGGTGGGGCTCAATCGACTATGGCTACACCTTC
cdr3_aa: CASYRWGSIDYGYTF

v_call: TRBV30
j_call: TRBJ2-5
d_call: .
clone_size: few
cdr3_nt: TGTGCCTGGAGTCCAGACCGGGGAGAGACCCAGTACTTC
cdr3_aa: CAWSPDRGETQYF

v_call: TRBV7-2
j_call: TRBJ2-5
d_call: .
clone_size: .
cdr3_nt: TGTGCCAGCAGCTTTACATGGCTAGCTGGGGAGACCCAGTACTTC
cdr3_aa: CASSFTWLAGETQYF

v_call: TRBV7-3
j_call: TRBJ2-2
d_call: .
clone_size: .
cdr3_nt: TGTGCCAGCAGCTTACTCGCCACCGGGGAGCTGTTTTTT
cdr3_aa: CASSLLATGELFF

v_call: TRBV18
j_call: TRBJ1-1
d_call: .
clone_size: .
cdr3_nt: TGTGCCAGCTCACCTCAGGGGAGGAACACTGAAGCTTTCTTT
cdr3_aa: CASSPQGRNTEAFF

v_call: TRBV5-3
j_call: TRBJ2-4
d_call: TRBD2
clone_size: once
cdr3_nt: TGTGCCAGAAGCCGTCGGACTAGCGGGTACCCCTGGGAGGCCAAAAACATTCAGTACTTC
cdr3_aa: CARSRRTSGYPWEAKNIQYF

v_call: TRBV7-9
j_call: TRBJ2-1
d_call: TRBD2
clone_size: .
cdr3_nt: TGTGCCAGCAGCTTGTCCAGCGGGAGAGGAAATGAGCAGTTCTTC
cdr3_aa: CASSLSSGRGNEQFF

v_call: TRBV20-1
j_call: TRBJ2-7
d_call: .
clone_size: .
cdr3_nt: TGCAGTGCAGGGGAGGTTTACGAGCAGTACTTC
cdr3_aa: CSAGEVYEQYF

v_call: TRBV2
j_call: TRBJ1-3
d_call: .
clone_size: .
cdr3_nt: TGTGCCAGCAGGATCCGAAAGGGGACCGGAAACACCATATATTTT
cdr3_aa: CASRIRKGTGNTIYF

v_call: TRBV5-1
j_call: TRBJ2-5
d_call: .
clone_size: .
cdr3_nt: TGCGCCAGCAGCCGTACCGATCAGAGAACCCAGTACTTC
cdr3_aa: CASSRTDQRTQYF

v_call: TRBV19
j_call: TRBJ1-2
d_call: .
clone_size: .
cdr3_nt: TGTGCCAGTAGTACCCGGGGCCGGGACTATGGCTACACCTTC
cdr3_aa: CASSTRGRDYGYTF

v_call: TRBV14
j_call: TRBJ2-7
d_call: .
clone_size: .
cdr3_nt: TGTGCCAGCAGCCCGACTAGGGCCCAAGGCTACGAGCAGTACTTC
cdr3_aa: CASSPTRAQGYEQYF

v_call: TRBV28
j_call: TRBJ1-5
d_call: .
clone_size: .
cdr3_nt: TGTGCCAGTACGGACACCTCTCGACCCCAGCATTTT
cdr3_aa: CASTDTSRPQHF

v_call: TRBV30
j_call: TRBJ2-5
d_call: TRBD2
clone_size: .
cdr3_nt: TGTGCCTGGAGTGGCGGGGGGGTGGAGACCCAGTACTTC
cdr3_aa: CAWSGGGVETQYF

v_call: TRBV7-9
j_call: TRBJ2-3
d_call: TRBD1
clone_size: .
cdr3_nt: TGTGCCAGCAGCCTCGACAGGGCTGGAGATACGCAGTATTTT
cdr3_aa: CASSLDRAGDTQYF

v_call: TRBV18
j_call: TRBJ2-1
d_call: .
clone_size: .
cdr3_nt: TGTGCCAGCTCACCAAAAAACGGGCCGAGCTCCTACAATGAGCAGTTCTTC
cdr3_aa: CASSPKNGPSSYNEQFF

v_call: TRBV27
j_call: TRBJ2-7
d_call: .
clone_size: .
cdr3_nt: TGTGCCAGCAGTTTTGGTGGAGCCGAGCAGTACTTC
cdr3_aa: CASSFGGAEQYF

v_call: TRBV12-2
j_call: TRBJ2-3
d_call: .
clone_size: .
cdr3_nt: TGTGCAAGTCGCCACCCCGGGGGCGCCACAGATACGCAGTATTTT
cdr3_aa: CASRHPGGATDTQYF

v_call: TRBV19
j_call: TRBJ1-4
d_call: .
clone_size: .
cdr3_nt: TGTGCCAGTAGTATAGATCTCGCGAGGCAGGAGAGACTGTTTTTT
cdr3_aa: CASSIDLARQERLFF

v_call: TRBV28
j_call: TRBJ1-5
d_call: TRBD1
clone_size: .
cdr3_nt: TGTGCCAGCAGTTTATACTCAGGGGGACAGCCCCAGCATTTT
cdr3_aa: CASSLYSGGQPQHF

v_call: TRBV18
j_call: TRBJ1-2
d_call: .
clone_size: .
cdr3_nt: TGTGCCAGCTCACCATCCTTAAAGGGTGGCTACACCTTC
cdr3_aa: CASSPSLKGGYTF

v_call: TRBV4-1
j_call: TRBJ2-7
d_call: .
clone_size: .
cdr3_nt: TGCGCCAGCAGCCAAGTTGGGGCCCCCTACGAGCAGTACTTC
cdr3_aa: CASSQVGAPYEQYF

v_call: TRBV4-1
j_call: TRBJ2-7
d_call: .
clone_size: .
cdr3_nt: TGCGCCAGCAGCCAAGATTTACGCGGATACGAGCAGTACTTC
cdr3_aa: CASSQDLRGYEQYF

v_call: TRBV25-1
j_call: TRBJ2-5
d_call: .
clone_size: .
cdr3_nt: TGTGCCAGCAGTGACCCGGGGCAGGGCCAAGAGACCCAGTACTTC
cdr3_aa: CASSDPGQGQETQYF

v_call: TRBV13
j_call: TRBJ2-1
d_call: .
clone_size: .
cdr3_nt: TGTGCCAGCAGCCTAGGTAGGGGGAACTACAATGAGCAGTTCTTC
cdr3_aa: CASSLGRGNYNEQFF

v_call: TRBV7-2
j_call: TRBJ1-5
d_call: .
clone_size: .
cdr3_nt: TGTGCCAGCAGCTTAGCTGGTGGGAAGAATCAGCCCCAGCATTTT
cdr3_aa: CASSLAGGKNQPQHF

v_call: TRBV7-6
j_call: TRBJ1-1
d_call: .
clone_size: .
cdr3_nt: TGTGCCAGCAGCCAACGTAGTCACGGGGAAGCTTTCTTT
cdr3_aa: CASSQRSHGEAFF

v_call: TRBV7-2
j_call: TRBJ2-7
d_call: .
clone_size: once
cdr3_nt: TGTGCCAGCAGCTTACATGGGGGGCGGGCTTACGAGCAGTACTTC
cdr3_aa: CASSLHGGRAYEQYF

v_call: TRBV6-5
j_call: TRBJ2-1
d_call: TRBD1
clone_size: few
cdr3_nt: TGTGCCAGCAGTTACGATCGGGACAGGGGGCAGCAGTTCTTC
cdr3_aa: CASSYDRDRGQQFF

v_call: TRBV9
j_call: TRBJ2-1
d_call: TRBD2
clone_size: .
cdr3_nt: TGTGCCAGCAGCGTAGCTGGGGCCGGGACTAGCGGCAATGAGCAGTTCTTC
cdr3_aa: CASSVAGAGTSGNEQFF

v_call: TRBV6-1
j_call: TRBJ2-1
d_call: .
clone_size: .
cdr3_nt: TGTGCCAGCAGTGAATGGGGCGGGCGGACCTACAATGAGCAGTTCTTC
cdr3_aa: CASSEWGGRTYNEQFF

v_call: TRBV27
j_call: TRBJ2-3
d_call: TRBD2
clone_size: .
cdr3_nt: TGTGCCAGCGGCTTAGGGGAAAGCGGGAGAGACACTAGCACAGATACGCAGTATTTT
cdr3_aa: CASGLGESGRDTSTDTQYF

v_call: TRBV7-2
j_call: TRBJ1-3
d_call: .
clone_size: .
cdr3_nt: TGTGCCAGCAGCTTAGCGCGGGAGAGTACTGGAAACACCATATATTTT
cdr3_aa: CASSLARESTGNTIYF

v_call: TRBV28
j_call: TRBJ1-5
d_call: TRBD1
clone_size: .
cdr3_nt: TGTGCCAGCAGAAATGACAGGGGGAAAGATCAGCCCCAGCATTTT
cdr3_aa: CASRNDRGKDQPQHF

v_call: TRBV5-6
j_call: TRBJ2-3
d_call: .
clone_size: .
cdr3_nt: TGTGCCAGCACCCTGCCAGGGGCCAACACAGATACGCAGTATTTT
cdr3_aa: CASTLPGANTDTQYF

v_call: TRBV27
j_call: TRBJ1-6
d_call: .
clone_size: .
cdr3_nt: TGTGCCAGCAGTTTAAGCAGGGGTACCTATAATTCACCCCTCCACTTT
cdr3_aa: CASSLSRGTYNSPLHF

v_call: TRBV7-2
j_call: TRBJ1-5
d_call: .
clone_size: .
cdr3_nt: TGTGCCAGCAGCTCACGCCGCCGGGGGGCCGGTCAGCCCCAGCATTTT
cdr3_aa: CASSSRRRGAGQPQHF